This T cell receptor (beta chain) was obtained from a study of cytomegalovirus exposure and HLA in healthy donors. The PCR contained 60 Vbeta and 13 Jbeta primers. Profiled with immunoSEQ multiplex PCR; TCRdb holds only in-frame clones, not every one. The table records about 170,000 clones, 65% to 85% of them present only once. The V gene lost 9 bases and the J gene lost 6 bases, with 18 bases spanning the gap. The germline gives CDR1 LNHDA, CDR2 SQIVND (reference sequence). The CDR3 runs to 13 residues. The source material was PBMCs. The clonotype was recovered from a woman between 50 and 59 years old in good health and CMV-seropositive. V gene TRBV19 combines with J gene TRBJ2-7; possibly TRBD1 for D (6 bases). CDR3 protein: CASRDIMFPEQYF. In DNA form, the CDR3 reads TGTGCCAGCCGGGACATAATGTTCCCCGAGCAGTACTTC.